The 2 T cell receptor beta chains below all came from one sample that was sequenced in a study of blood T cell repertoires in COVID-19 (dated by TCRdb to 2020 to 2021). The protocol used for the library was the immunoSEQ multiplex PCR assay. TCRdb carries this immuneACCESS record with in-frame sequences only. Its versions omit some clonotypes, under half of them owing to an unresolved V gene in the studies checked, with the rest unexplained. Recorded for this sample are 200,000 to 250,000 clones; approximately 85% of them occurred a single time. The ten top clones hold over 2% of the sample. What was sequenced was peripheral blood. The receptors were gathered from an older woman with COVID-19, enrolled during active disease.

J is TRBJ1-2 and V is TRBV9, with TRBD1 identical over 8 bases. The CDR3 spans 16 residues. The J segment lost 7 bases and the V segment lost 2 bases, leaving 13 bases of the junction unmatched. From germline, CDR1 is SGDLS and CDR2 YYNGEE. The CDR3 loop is CASSVEGDRGRGGYTF. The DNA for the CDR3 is TGTGCCAGCAGCGTGGAGGGAGACAGGGGTCGGGGTGGCTACACCTTC.

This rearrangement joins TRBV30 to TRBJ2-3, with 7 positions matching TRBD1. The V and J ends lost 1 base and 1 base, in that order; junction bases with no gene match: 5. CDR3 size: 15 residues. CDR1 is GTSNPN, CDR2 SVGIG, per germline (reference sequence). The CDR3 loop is CAWSDYGQGTDTQYF. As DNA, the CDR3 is TGTGCCTGGAGTGATTATGGACAGGGCACAGATACGCAGTATTTT.